This TCR beta chain was captured by sequencing in a study of blood T cell repertoires in COVID-19. Study information: T cells, B-cell-depleted T cells, or PBMCs provided the cDNA or gDNA that served as material.

Those enrolled, adults aged roughly 18 to 89 years, came from 25 or so US areas. This CDR3 has 14 amino acids. Trimming removed 1 base from V and 3 bases from J, with 7 bases in between. The germline V gene encodes CDR1 LGHDT and CDR2 YNNKEL (reference sequence). As handled by the study authors: Estimation of nucleated cell counts was performed using reference gene primer amplification. The protocol was immunoSEQ multiplex PCR, while the TCRdb copy is restricted to in-frame clones and leaves out a portion. For V, J and clone size, that table is used; D and trimming come from the DNA. This table holds a few hundred thousand clones, roughly 91% found once.

The sample comprised PBMCs or T cells enriched from blood (not recorded which). The TCR comes from a woman aged 25 to 39 who had recovered from COVID-19. The chain combines TRBV3-1 (or the pseudogene TRBV3-2) with TRBJ1-3; unclear D gene. Written as DNA, the CDR3 is TGTGCCAGCAGCCAAGTTCCAGATGGAAACACCATATATTTT. Translation gives CASSQVPDGNTIYF.